Sequencing of this T cell receptor (beta chain) was carried out in a study of T cell responses to AZD1222 COVID-19 vaccine (dated by TCRdb to the early 2020s). With respect to the entire study: TCR sequencing covered 230 to 250 trial participants: 200 to 210 given two doses of AZD1222 and 26 given two doses of MenACWY control vaccine. Trial participants were enrolled into age subgroups of 18-55, 56-69 and 70-plus years, which contained about 150, 27 and 61 TCR-sequenced participants, respectively. The investigation overall reported the following: Participants were mostly white British, with more females than males. The authors suggested clonal diversity may have been underestimated. Epitopes outside the regions mutated in the B.1.351 and B.1.1.7 variants were reportedly recognized by nearly half of the unique spike-specific TCRs. CD4 TCRs associated with the vaccine covered the entire spike protein, and the dominant responses were in regions 160-218 and 743-854. Conclusions about previously exposed vaccinees are limited because only five to seven AZD1222 recipients were SARS-CoV-2 seropositive at baseline. Because no day 14 peak-response samples were available, repertoires were characterized only after the peak T cell response. A significant rise in spike-specific TCR breadth and depth was observed after two AZD1222 doses relative to day 0 and relative to MenACWY recipients. In the small 56-69-year group, the increase in depth fell short of significance, most likely because of low power.

For this chain, trimming is 6 bases at the V end and 5 bases at the J end, and the number of junction bases without a gene match is 9. As encoded in the germline V gene (reference sequence), CDR1 is LGHDT while CDR2 is YNNKEL. The CDR3, from cysteine to phenylalanine, totals 14 residues. The entry retains the CDR3 DNA only, 42 bases that are in frame from base 1. The CDR3 regions of human TCRbeta chains were analyzed by immunosequencing. The original methods were these. Repertoire TCRs were checked for matches against a reference library of SARS-CoV-2-specific TCRs that had been generated using the MIRA antigen-specificity platform. Breadth meant the fraction of unique TCRs that were SARS-CoV-2-associated, whereas depth meant the fraction of total T cells that were SARS-CoV-2-associated. Using the MIRA data, each spike-specific TCR was mapped to the spike region that the TCR reacts to and placed in a CD4 or CD8 class. Log10-transformed breadth and depth values were compared by one-way ANOVA with Sidak's multiple comparisons tests. In its TCRdb copy, this immuneACCESS table keeps in-frame sequences only and misses some clones. Where compared with another copy, unresolved V genes explain less than half of these, and the others have no known cause. That table furnishes V, J and clone size, whereas the DNA furnished D and trimming. Present in this sample are about 150,000 clones, over 75% of which were seen just once. The top ten clones comprise roughly 8.7% of the sample.

On this clone itself: Its antigen is still unknown. It has no much larger one-base neighbor in the sample; base qualities were not kept.

The intended sense of this specimen's time point label: about 28 days (+/-7) after the second vaccine dose. The treatment or condition label, as the study defines it: meningococcal conjugate vaccine given as trial control. Samples from vaccinated people were obtained from the UK trials COV001 and COV002, which included a single-blind randomized controlled phase 2/3 trial of AZD1222 (ChAdOx1 nCoV-19) in healthy adults. For TCRbeta chain sequencing, PBMC samples from trial participants were taken at day 0 and at day 28 after the second dose. The V and J segments used are TRBV3-1 (or the pseudogene TRBV3-2) and TRBJ1-1, with 7 central nucleotides matching TRBD1. The TCR comes from an adult who received the MenACWY meningococcal vaccine as a control. This specimen consisted of peripheral blood, obtained 28 days after the second dose of the MenACWY control vaccine. CDR3 protein: CASRRTGENTEAFF. The DNA sequence is given as TGTGCCAGCAGAAGAACAGGGGAAAATACTGAAGCTTTCTTT.